These 26 T cell receptor beta chains came from one sample sequenced in a study of CD8+ T cells in alopecia areata. cDNA reverse transcribed from extracted RNA served as the sequencing template. TCRdb's table, derived via immunoSEQ multiplex PCR, lists solely in-frame clones and lacks some. The top ten hold 1.6% of the sample, which has about 200,000 clones, less than 75% seen once. The sample's treatment: oral pan-JAK inhibitor, 5-10 mg twice daily. Material: CD4+ T cells sorted from blood, obtained at week 4, from a patient treated with tofacitinib. Receptors were obtained from a human donor with alopecia areata.

The chain uses TRBV6-6 and TRBJ1-5, with 7 bases identical to TRBD1. V lost 6 bases to trimming and J lost 10 bases; unmatched junction nucleotides: 12. The CDR3 totals 14 residues. Germline lookup yields CDR1 MNHNY and CDR2 SVGAGI (reference sequence). The CDR3 sequence: CASSPPGQQLPQHF. Here the CDR3 DNA reads TGTGCCAGCAGCCCACCGGGACAGCAACTTCCCCAGCATTTT.

The V and J genes are TRBV7-2 and TRBJ2-7; D unresolved. Germline CDR1 SGHTA, CDR2 FQGNSA. Deletions cut 2 bases from V and 4 bases from J, with 15 bases between. The CDR3 is 15 residues long. The CDR3 region is CASSLPMGFSYEQYF. The CDR3 region has the DNA TGTGCCAGCAGCTTACCGATGGGGTTCTCTTACGAGCAGTACTTC.

V gene TRBV19 combines with J gene TRBJ2-5; D unresolved. Germline V gene sequence: CDR1 LNHDA, CDR2 SQIVND (reference sequence). This CDR3 has 14 residues. V dropped 1 base and J dropped 2 bases, with 8 bases sitting between them. DNA for the CDR3: TGTGCCAGTAGTATAGCGGTTCGGCAAGAGACCCAGTACTTC. This sequence encodes CASSIAVRQETQYF.

The CDR3, as DNA: TGCAGCGTTGAGGCCGGGTCCTACGAGCAGTACTTC. Translation: CSVEAGSYEQYF. J is TRBJ2-7 and V is TRBV29-1, with D uncertain. The CDR3 consists of 12 residues. Germline V gives CDR1 SQVTM, CDR2 ANQGSEA. Trimming removed 3 bases from V and 1 base from J, with 7 bases in between.

The chain has TRBV7-2 and TRBJ2-7; 9 nucleotides line up with TRBD2. J was trimmed by 9 bases and V by 5 bases; bases with no gene match: 14. The CDR3 loop spans 15 amino acids. Germline V CDR1 and CDR2: SGHTA, FQGNSA. CDR3 bases: TGTGCCAGCAGCAACGGAGGACTAGCGCAAGAAGGGCAGTACTTC. Translating it yields CASSNGGLAQEGQYF.

The chain is built from TRBV6-5 and TRBJ2-7; D is perhaps TRBD1 (6 bases). The germline CDR1 and CDR2 sequences are MNHEY and SVGAGI. V shed 0 bases and J shed 1 base, with 10 bases lying between them. The CDR3 totals 15 residues. CDR3 nucleotides: TGTGCCAGCAGTTACTCGGCAGGGGATTCCTACGAGCAGTACTTC. Translation: CASSYSAGDSYEQYF.

This chain links TRBV30 with TRBJ2-7, with 7 bases aligning to TRBD2. CDR3 size: 13 residues. CDR1 GTSNPN and CDR2 SVGIG come from the germline V gene (reference sequence). V shed 6 bases and J 1 base; nucleotides not matched to a gene: 6. CDR3 DNA: TGTGCCTGTGTAGCGGGCCTATCCTACGAGCAGTACTTC. Protein: CACVAGLSYEQYF.

In its sample, this clone was seen a few times. The chain uses TRBV19 and TRBJ1-1; tentative D call: TRBD1 (5 bases). Per the germline V gene, CDR1 is LNHDA and CDR2 is SQIVND (reference sequence). Trimming cost V 9 bases and J 6 bases, with 23 bases left between them. CDR3 length equals 15 residues. The CDR3 sequence: CASRGLLGDYAEAFF. Written as DNA, the CDR3 is TGTGCCAGCCGAGGGCTACTAGGGGATTACGCTGAAGCTTTCTTT.

The sample holds one count of this clone. The CDR3 nucleotides read TGCAGCGTTGGTGACAGGGGATCTGGGGCCAACGTCCTGACTTTC. Translation gives CSVGDRGSGANVLTF. This chain links TRBV29-1 with TRBJ2-6, with 8 bases identical to TRBD1. Losses at the gene ends were 4 bases for V and 1 base for J; bases not matched to a gene: 3. Germline lookup yields CDR1 SQVTM and CDR2 ANQGSEA. This CDR3 has 15 residues.

The rearrangement links TRBV28 to TRBJ1-5; a weak D match, TRBD1 (5 bases). This CDR3 region has 14 residues. The ends were cut back, 3 bases at V and 7 bases at J, with 13 bases in the middle. Looked up from germline, CDR1 is MDHEN and CDR2 is SYDVKM. Here the CDR3 DNA reads TGTGCCAGCAGTTTCATTCAGGGATACCAGCCCCAGCATTTT. Amino acid sequence: CASSFIQGYQPQHF.

This chain's CDR3 is CSTVEGTEAFF. The DNA for the CDR3 is TGCAGCACCGTAGAGGGGACGGAGGCTTTCTTT. V gene TRBV29-1 combines with J gene TRBJ1-1; weak D call: TRBD1 (5 bases). The germline V gene encodes CDR1 SQVTM and CDR2 ANQGSEA. The CDR3 loop spans 11 amino acids. The ends were cut back, 8 bases at V and 11 bases at J, with 18 bases in the middle.

The J gene is TRBJ1-4, the V gene TRBV15; D is possibly TRBD1 (6 bases). Trimming shortened V by 5 bases and J by 5 bases, and 15 bases separated the two germline ends. Germline loops: CDR1 LNHNV, CDR2 YYDKDF (reference sequence). The CDR3 extends over 15 amino acids. CDR3 nucleotide sequence: TGTGCCACCAGCGGCCTACAGGACAGAAATGAAAAACTGTTTTTT. This gives the protein CATSGLQDRNEKLFF.

This rearrangement joins TRBV5-1 to TRBJ2-1, with 10 bases that match TRBD2. This CDR3 spans 15 amino acids. Looked up from germline, CDR1 is SGHRS and CDR2 is YFSETQ. Trimming removed 4 bases from V and 0 bases from J; junction bases left unmatched: 1. CDR3 DNA sequence: TGCGCCAGCAGCCCTAGCGGGGGCTCCTACAATGAGCAGTTCTTC. As protein: CASSPSGGSYNEQFF.

Details on this clone: The sample carries other DNA sequences with the same CDR3. The genes are TRBV11-2 and TRBJ2-7, with 7 bases aligning to TRBD1. The CDR3 extends over 14 amino acids. The V and J ends lost 5 bases and 2 bases, in that order; junction bases with no gene match: 6. CDR1 SGHAT and CDR2 FQNNGV come from the germline V gene. CDR3 protein: CASSLGQTTYEQYF. For the CDR3, the DNA is TGTGCCAGCAGCCTGGGACAGACAACCTACGAGCAGTACTTC.

The chain links TRBV28 to TRBJ1-1, with D maybe TRBD1 (5 bases). The CDR3 sequence is 12 residues long. Per the germline V gene, CDR1 is MDHEN and CDR2 is SYDVKM. Trimming removed 3 bases at V and 11 bases at J, with 13 bases between. The CDR3 sequence: CASSLLGEEAFF. For the CDR3, the DNA is TGTGCCAGCAGTTTGCTAGGGGAAGAGGCTTTCTTT.

The chain is built from TRBV7-9 and TRBJ1-5; no reliable D call. V lost 5 bases, J lost 3 bases, and 11 bases lay in between. The CDR3 contains 14 residues. Germline CDR1 SEHNR, CDR2 FQNEAQ (reference sequence). The CDR3 region has the DNA TGTGCCAGCAGCCTGGCGGGAGCCAATCAGCCCCAGCATTTT. It codes for CASSLAGANQPQHF.

This chain links TRBV30 with TRBJ2-2, with D possibly matching TRBD1 (6 bases). The CDR3 contains 13 residues. Trimming left V 4 bases short and J 4 bases short, with 10 bases between. Looked up from germline, CDR1 is GTSNPN and CDR2 is SVGIG (reference sequence). DNA for the CDR3: TGTGCCTGGATGGGACACCCCACCGGGGAGCTGTTTTTT. It encodes CAWMGHPTGELFF.

This clone was counted only a few times. The rearrangement uses TRBV14 and TRBJ1-6, with a weak D call TRBD1 (5 bases). Germline V gene lookup returns CDR1 SGHDN and CDR2 FVKESK. The CDR3 has 14 amino acids. V lost 0 bases and J 9 bases, leaving 9 bases between the germline ends. The chain's CDR3 is CASSQESGLSPLHF. CDR3 in DNA: TGTGCCAGCAGCCAAGAGTCAGGGCTTTCACCCCTCCACTTT. Full variable domain (missing parts from reference TRBV14 and TRBJ1-6): EAGVTQFPSHSVIEKGQTVTLRCDPISGHDNLYWYRRVMGKEIKFLLHFVKESKQDESGMPNNRFLAERTGGTYSTLKVQPAELEDSGVYFCASSQESGLSPLHFGNGTRLTVT.

In its sample, this clone was seen once. The V and J genes are TRBV5-1 and TRBJ2-1; TRBD1 matches 12 bases. Per the germline V gene, CDR1 is SGHRS and CDR2 is YFSETQ. V shed 0 bases and J 7 bases; nucleotides not matched to a gene: 5. The CDR3 length is 16 residues. CDR3 region: CASSLEGTGGWNEQFF. The DNA of the CDR3 is TGCGCCAGCAGCTTGGAAGGGACAGGGGGCTGGAATGAGCAGTTCTTC. Variable domain in full (rest from reference TRBV5-1 and TRBJ2-1): KAGVTQTPRYLIKTRGQQVTLSCSPISGHRSVSWYQQTPGQGLQFLFEYFSETQRNKGNFPGRFSGRQFSNSRSEMNVSTLELGDSALYLCASSLEGTGGWNEQFFGPGTRLTVL.

The rearrangement joins TRBV27 to TRBJ1-6; a weak D match, TRBD1 (5 bases). This CDR3 is 16 amino acids long. Trimming removed 3 bases at V and 0 bases at J, with 9 bases between. CDR1 and CDR2 (germline): MNHEY, SMNVEV (reference sequence). CDR3: CASSFDSSSYNSPLHF. Written as DNA, the CDR3 is TGTGCCAGCAGTTTTGACAGCAGCTCCTATAATTCACCCCTCCACTTT.

The chain employs TRBV6-5 and TRBJ1-1; D possibly corresponds to TRBD1 (5 bases). Germline lookup yields CDR1 MNHEY and CDR2 SVGAGI. V was shortened by 5 bases and J by 3 bases, with 13 bases between the two germline ends. The length of the CDR3 is 14 residues. CDR3 amino acids: CASSLSGSDTEAFF. The CDR3 nucleotides read TGTGCCAGCAGTCTTTCAGGGTCGGACACTGAAGCTTTCTTT.

The chain carries TRBV9 and TRBJ2-5, with 8 bases identical to TRBD1. V gave up 0 bases and J gave up 1 base; unmatched junction bases: 11. Germline lookup yields CDR1 SGDLS and CDR2 YYNGEE. The CDR3 contains 18 residues. In DNA form, the CDR3 reads TGTGCCAGCAGCGTAGCCCCCGCGACAGGGGCCCTCCAAGAGACCCAGTACTTC. Its protein product is CASSVAPATGALQETQYF.

The V and J genes are TRBV4-3 and TRBJ1-2, with 9 bases matching TRBD1. CDR1 is LGHNA and CDR2 is YSLEER in the germline V gene. V gave up 0 bases and J gave up 4 bases; unmatched junction bases: 6. This CDR3 has 16 residues. The CDR3: CASSQEDRGTAYGYTF. In DNA form, the CDR3 reads TGCGCCAGCAGCCAAGAAGACAGGGGGACAGCCTATGGCTACACCTTC.

This clone showed up just a few times. The chain recombines TRBV5-6 with TRBJ2-5, with D possibly TRBD2 on 5 matching bases. V was cut by 3 bases and J by 5 bases, with 8 bases left in between. From germline, CDR1 is SGHDT and CDR2 YYEEEE. There are 12 residues in the CDR3. This CDR3 is CASSSGVETQYF. DNA for the CDR3: TGTGCCAGCAGCTCCGGGGTTGAGACCCAGTACTTC.

This clone was seen a handful of times. This chain connects TRBV4-3 to TRBJ2-3; TRBD1 agrees at 8 bases. The V and J ends lost 4 bases and 4 bases, in that order; junction bases with no gene match: 10. The V gene's germline CDR1 is LGHNA and CDR2 YSLEER. This CDR3 has 16 residues. The chain's CDR3 is CASSLGQGVYPDTQYF. The CDR3 DNA sequence: TGCGCCAGCAGCCTTGGACAGGGAGTTTACCCAGATACGCAGTATTTT.

The chain couples TRBV30 to TRBJ2-7, with D unresolved. The germline V gene has CDR1 GTSNPN and CDR2 SVGIG (reference sequence). The CDR3 runs 13 residues. With 1 base removed from V and 2 bases from J, the gap between germline ends came to 9 bases. CDR3 sequence reads: CAWSEQSTYEQYF. The CDR3 bases are TGTGCCTGGAGTGAACAAAGCACCTACGAGCAGTACTTC.